This T cell receptor beta chain appears in the sequencing data of a study of low-dose radiotherapy and immunotherapy resistance in tumors. As for the study in general: Intravenous nivolumab 240 mg every two weeks plus ipilimumab 1 mg/kg every six weeks was given to patients.

Time point: after trial treatment. Treatment defined: LDRT plus nivolumab, ipilimumab, low-dose cyclophosphamide and aspirin (RACIN trial). Every donor's regimen consisted of nivolumab, ipilimumab, aspirin, low-dose cyclophosphamide and low-dose radiotherapy. Those eligible were patients bearing advanced solid tumors lacking tumor-infiltrating lymphocytes. TRAV- and TRBV-specific primers, spanning alpha and beta chains, primed first-strand cDNA. PCR amplification of the TCRs was performed with Phusion for 20 to 25 PCR cycles, and it relied on a constant-region primer together with a V-primer adapter. TCRdb re-analysed the reads in MiXCR, keeping a single row per CDR3 protein. The sample yields approximately 84,000 distinct CDR3 sequences, less than 20% seen once. The germline V and J ends were trimmed by 4 bases and 11 bases, with 19 bases remaining between them. The CDR3 is 14 residues long. The germline gives CDR1 SGHNT, CDR2 YYREEE (reference sequence).

This TCR was sampled from a male donor with prostate cancer. Here the sequenced sample was PBMCs, taken after low-dose radiotherapy plus immunotherapy. The chain uses TRBV5-4 and TRBJ2-4; maybe TRBD1 (6 bases). The CDR3 DNA follows: TGTGCCAGCAGCCCAGAGAGCAGGGGAGATCTTCAGTACTTC. This codes for CASSPESRGDLQYF.